The 8 T cell receptor beta chains presented below share a single source sample, sequenced in a study of blood T cell repertoires in COVID-19. Sequencing used immunoSEQ multiplex PCR; TCRdb keeps in-frame clones, though not all of them. The table includes 110,000 to 150,000 clones, 84% detected once. The sequencing sample was made of peripheral blood. The receptors derive from a man in his fifties or sixties with active or convalescent COVID-19.

The chain combines TRBV13 with TRBJ2-5, with TRBD1 identical over 8 bases. Trimming at V came to 2 bases and at J to 3 bases, leaving 2 bases not matched to a gene. The CDR3 is made up of 14 amino acids. Germline lookup yields CDR1 PRHDT and CDR2 FYEKMQ (reference sequence). CDR3 residues: CASSLYRGEETQYF. DNA for the CDR3: TGTGCCAGCAGCTTATACAGGGGGGAAGAGACCCAGTACTTC.

The chain joins TRBV10-1 to TRBJ2-5; no definite D call. Germline assignment: CDR1 WNHNN and CDR2 SYGVQD (reference sequence). The CDR3 runs to 15 residues. Trimming pared 3 bases from V and 1 base from J, leaving 12 bases between. CDR3 DNA sequence: TGCGCCAGCAGTGACAGCCCTCGAGGCCAAGAGACCCAGTACTTC. Translated: CASSDSPRGQETQYF.

J is TRBJ2-1 and V is TRBV14, with 14 bases that match TRBD2. Germline V gene lookup returns CDR1 SGHDN and CDR2 FVKESK. Trimming cost V 0 bases and J 15 bases; bases outside gene matches: 7. This CDR3 has 15 amino acids. In DNA, the CDR3 is TGTGCCAGCAGCCAAGATATGACTAGCGGGAGGGCCTTGTTCTTC. Protein: CASSQDMTSGRALFF.

The CDR3 region is CASSLSSTQETQYF. The CDR3 DNA sequence: TGTGCCAGCAGCTTGAGTTCGACTCAAGAGACCCAGTACTTC. This sequence joins TRBV5-6 and TRBJ2-5; D unclear. V lost 1 base to trimming and J lost 2 bases, with 9 bases between them. Germline V gene lookup returns CDR1 SGHDT and CDR2 YYEEEE. The CDR3 is 14 residues long. Based on the CDR3 plus reference TRBV5-6 and TRBJ2-5, the full variable domain is DAGVTQSPTHLIKTRGQQVTLRCSPKSGHDTVSWYQQALGQGPQFIFQYYEEEERQRGNFPDRFSGHQFPNYSSELNVNALLLGDSALYLCASSLSSTQETQYFGPGTRLLVL.

This clone was seen just once. V is TRBV19 and J is TRBJ1-6; tentatively, D is TRBD1 (5 bases). V lost 7 bases, J lost 7 bases, and 14 bases lay in between. CDR3 size: 14 residues. The germline gives CDR1 LNHDA, CDR2 SQIVND (reference sequence). CDR3 coding DNA: TGTGCCAGTACCCAACAGGTTACAAATTCACCCCTCCACTTT. This codes for CASTQQVTNSPLHF.

V usage is TRBV5-4 and J usage is TRBJ2-7; 10 nucleotides align to TRBD1. CDR1 SGHNT and CDR2 YYREEE come from the germline V gene (reference sequence). Trimming removed 5 bases from V and 2 bases from J; junction bases left unmatched: 7. The CDR3 spans 15 residues. The CDR3 DNA reads as TGTGCCAGCAGTCCGGGACAGGGGCAAACCTACGAGCAGTACGTC. Amino acid sequence: CASSPGQGQTYEQYV.

The chain uses TRBV29-1 and TRBJ1-1, with 10 bases that match TRBD1. Germline V gene sequence: CDR1 SQVTM, CDR2 ANQGSEA. The CDR3 contains 12 residues. Trimming took 7 bases from V and 6 from J; bases not matched to a gene: 5. CDR3 in DNA: TGCAGCGGAGACAGGGGGCCGCCTGAAGCTTTCTTT. It codes for CSGDRGPPEAFF.

The V and J genes are TRBV19 and TRBJ1-2; 7 bases are shared with TRBD1. The CDR3 spans 15 residues. V was clipped by 0 bases and J by 8 bases; unmatched bases: 9. Germline lookup yields CDR1 LNHDA and CDR2 SQIVND (reference sequence). CDR3 nucleotide sequence: TGTGCCAGTAGTATAGACTCAGACAGGGTTGGAGGCTACACCTTC. Residues: CASSIDSDRVGGYTF.